This section outlines one T cell receptor beta chain sequence together with its context. Its cognate antigen is unknown. This sample includes further DNA sequences coding for the same CDR3. Germline CDR1 and CDR2: SGHTA and FQGNSA. The CDR3 sequence is 14 residues long. V shed 5 bases, J shed 7 bases, and the junction held 3 bases outside the gene matches. This record belongs to a study of OX40 agonist ivuxolimab in advanced cancers. Profiling relied on immunoSEQ multiplex PCR, and the TCRdb table lists in-frame clones only, not all of them. Of tens of thousands of clones detected, more than 75% appear once; the ten largest clones hold around a quarter. Study results and limitations: Clonal expansion was seen in CD4+ and CD8+ blood T cells by week 6 at 0.1 to 3.0 mg/kg. The specificity for antigen of the expanded peripheral T cells was not determined. Expanded clones were, on average, more numerous among CD8+ T cells than CD4+.

The sequence derives from an adult with an advanced solid tumor such as melanoma, head and neck, liver or kidney cancer. This specimen was CD4+ or CD8+ T cells sorted from blood, taken in a trial of the OX40 agonist ivuxolimab. The chain combines TRBV7-2 with TRBJ2-1; the match to TRBD2 covers 12 bases. CDR3 DNA sequence: TGTGCCAGCAGCCATGGGACTAGCGGGAATGAGCAGTTCTTC. As protein: CASSHGTSGNEQFF.